Listed here is a single T cell receptor beta chain. This clonotype was observed many times. Its antigen specificity is not known. A junction end diverges from the germline sequence, so it may reflect a read error. From a lookup of the germline V gene, CDR1 and CDR2 are ENHRY and SYGVKD. From its cysteine to its phenylalanine, the CDR3 spans 14 amino acids. Only CDR3 DNA remains: 42 bases, in frame from the first base. For repertoire sequencing, the TCR beta CDR3 regions were amplified from RNA transcripts. The first round was an RT-PCR using HTBI primers with the Qiagen OneStep RT-PCR kit, and this first round was followed by a second-round multiplex PCR, then size selection and purification. The libraries underwent paired-end sequencing with 100 bp reads on an Illumina HiSeq2000. Concerning the study's data processing: SOAPnuke was used for read processing, and reads with adapters, uncalled bases, a mean Phred below 15, or no exact constant-primer or identifier match were discarded. COPE v1.2.5 was used to merge high-quality paired reads. Clonotypes were defined as unique nucleotide sequences and were aligned to IMGT TRB V, D and J references using MiTCR v1.1. Only V-J combinations with frequency above 0.0001 were analysed, covering about 99% of repertoires. A TCR clonal expansion and chaos score per V-J combination was defined as the ratio of F50 clonal expansion to chaos observed in the TCRdist matrix. Features were reduced by Welch's t-statistics and random forest to 10 to 15 V-J combinations, which fed a naive Bayes classifier. Thyroid-blood repertoire similarity was quantified with the Morisita-Horn index. Using fastp trimming at Q25 and MiXCR clonotype assembly, TCRdb reanalyzed the public sequencing data and kept in-frame beta chains. Identical CDR3 proteins give one entry, which carries the most common genes and DNA. The V and J calls shown here were made by TCRdb, not taken from the authors' results. The sample contains over 650,000 distinct CDR3 sequences, under 50% of them found a single time. Clones ranked in the top ten supply more than 2.5% of the sample.

This entry is derived from a study of Graves' ophthalmopathy and Graves' hyperthyroidism listed by TCRdb under 2018. A note on the overall study: Peripheral blood was collected at initial diagnosis, prior to any treatment. An independent validation cohort was composed of approximately 19 hyperthyroidism patients and around 16 patients who later progressed from hyperthyroidism to ophthalmopathy. The study used TCR beta repertoire signatures to distinguish Graves' ophthalmopathy from Graves' hyperthyroidism and to predict progression to ophthalmopathy. In total, 135 blood samples were TCR-sequenced: around 42 ophthalmopathy, about 75 hyperthyroidism and some 17 hyperthyroidism-to-ophthalmopathy patients. In roughly 6 hyperthyroidism patients, T-cell repertoires of thyroid tissue and blood were compared. To explore V-J signatures that distinguish ophthalmopathy from hyperthyroidism, a discovery set of around 100 patients was enrolled, made up of about 40 with ophthalmopathy and under 65 with stable hyperthyroidism. Following sampling, methimazole starting at 30 mg daily was administered to hyperthyroidism patients, and high-dose intravenous methylprednisolone was administered to ophthalmopathy patients.

Patients with ophthalmopathy had moderately to severely active disease, with a Clinical Activity Score of 3 or more, a NOSPECS grade of 4 or more, and a disease duration of less than 3 months. Patients with other autoimmune diseases, uncontrolled infections, pregnancy or lactation were excluded. Clinical symptoms, serum thyroxine, TRAb, thyroid ultrasound and orbital computed tomography formed the basis of the diagnosis. Using Ficoll-Paque density gradient centrifugation, PBMCs were isolated from about 9.4 ml of fresh peripheral blood. Total RNA was extracted using Trizol reagent, and RNA quality was checked on an Agilent 2100 Bioanalyzer. General study outcomes and caveats: Ophthalmopathy was separated from stable hyperthyroidism by the 13-signature model with 85% to 90% sensitivity and around 81% specificity in cross-validation and with 80%/75% in the test set. No statistical method was used to predetermine the sample size, and group allocation was not hidden from the investigators. In validation, the model predicted ophthalmopathy progression with about 71% sensitivity and around 72% specificity; some 13 predicted patients were CT-confirmed with GO in a median of approximately 6.5 months. Most expanded thyroid clonotypes with a frequency above 0.001 also appeared in blood, which suggests that blood repertoires may reflect the immune response in the thyroid.

The chain joins TRBV10-3 to TRBJ1-5; a stretch of 9 junction bases matches TRBD1. Sequencing was carried out using peripheral blood. This receptor was obtained from an adult man with Graves' ophthalmopathy. In nucleotides, the sequence is TGTGCCAGCAGTGGGGGGACAGGGTATCAGCCCCAGCATTTT. Translated, this is CASSGGTGYQPQHF.